This T cell receptor beta chain was recovered during a study of OX40 agonist ivuxolimab in advanced cancers. Study at large: Allowance was made for prior anti-PD-1, anti-PD-L1 or anti-CTLA-4 therapy, and around 41% had some.

CDR1 is MDHEN and CDR2 is SYDVKM in the germline V gene. There are 13 residues in the CDR3. V lost 4 bases to trimming and J lost 3 bases, with 10 bases between them. Patients with autoimmune history or systemic immunosuppression were excluded. Produced via immunoSEQ multiplex PCR; TCRdb's table is partial and in-frame only. The sample has over 50,000 clones, about 88% seen once. The study's findings and limits: At doses 0.1 to 3.0 mg/kg, CD4+ and CD8+ clones expanded. CD8+ T cells showed, on average, more clonal expansion than CD4+ cells.

Comment on this clone: Antigen unknown.

The receptor was isolated from an adult with an advanced solid tumor such as melanoma, head and neck, liver or kidney cancer. This rearrangement joins TRBV28 to TRBJ2-7; D uncertain. The sequenced sample was CD4+ or CD8+ T cells sorted from blood, obtained in a trial of the OX40 agonist ivuxolimab. The CDR3 coding sequence is TGTGCCAGCAGTTCCGGCCGGCGCTACGAGCAGTACTTC. It specifies CASSSGRRYEQYF.